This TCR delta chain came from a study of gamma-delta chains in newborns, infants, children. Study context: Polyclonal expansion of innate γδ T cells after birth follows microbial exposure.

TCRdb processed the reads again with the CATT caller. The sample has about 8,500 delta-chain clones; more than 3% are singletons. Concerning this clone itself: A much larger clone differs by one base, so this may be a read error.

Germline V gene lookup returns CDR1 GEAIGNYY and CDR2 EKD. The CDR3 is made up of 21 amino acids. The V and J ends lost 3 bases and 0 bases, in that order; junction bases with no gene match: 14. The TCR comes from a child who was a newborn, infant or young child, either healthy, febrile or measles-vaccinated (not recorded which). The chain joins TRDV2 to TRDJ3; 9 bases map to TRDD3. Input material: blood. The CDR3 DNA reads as TGTGCCTGTGACGCCGTACTGGGGGACCCATCAAGCTCCTGGGACACCCGACAGATGTTTTTC. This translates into CACDAVLGDPSSSWDTRQMFF.